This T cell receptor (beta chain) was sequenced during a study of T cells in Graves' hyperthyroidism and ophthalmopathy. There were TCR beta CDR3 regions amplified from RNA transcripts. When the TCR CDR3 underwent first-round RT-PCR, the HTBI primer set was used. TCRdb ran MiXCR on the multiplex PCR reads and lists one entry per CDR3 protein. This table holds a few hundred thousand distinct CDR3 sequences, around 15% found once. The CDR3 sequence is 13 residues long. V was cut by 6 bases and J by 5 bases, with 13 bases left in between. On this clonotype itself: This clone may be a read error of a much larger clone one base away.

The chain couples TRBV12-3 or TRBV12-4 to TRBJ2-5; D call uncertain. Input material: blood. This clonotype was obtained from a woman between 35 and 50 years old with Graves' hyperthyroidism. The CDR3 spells CASSKGPTETQYF. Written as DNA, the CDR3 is TGTGCCAGCAGCAAGGGTCCAACCGAGACCCAGTACTTC.